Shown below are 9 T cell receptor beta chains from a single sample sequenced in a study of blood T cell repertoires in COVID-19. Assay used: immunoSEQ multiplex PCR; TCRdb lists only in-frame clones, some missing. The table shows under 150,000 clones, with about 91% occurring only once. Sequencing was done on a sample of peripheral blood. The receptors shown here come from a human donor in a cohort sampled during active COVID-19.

CDR3 bases: TGTGCCAGCAGCTTCTTATCAGCGGGCTCCTACGAGCAGTACTTC. Its protein product is CASSFLSAGSYEQYF. The chain carries TRBV5-6 and TRBJ2-7, with D maybe TRBD2 (6 bases). CDR1 SGHDT and CDR2 YYEEEE come from the germline V gene. The CDR3 totals 15 residues. V was clipped by 2 bases and J by 0 bases, with 12 bases between them.

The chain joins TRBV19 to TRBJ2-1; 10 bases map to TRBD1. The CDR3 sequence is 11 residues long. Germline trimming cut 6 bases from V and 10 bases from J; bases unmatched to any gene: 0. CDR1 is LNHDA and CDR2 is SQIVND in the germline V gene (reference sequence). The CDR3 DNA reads TGTGCCAGTAGGACAGGGGGCGAGCAGTTCTTC. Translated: CASRTGGEQFF.

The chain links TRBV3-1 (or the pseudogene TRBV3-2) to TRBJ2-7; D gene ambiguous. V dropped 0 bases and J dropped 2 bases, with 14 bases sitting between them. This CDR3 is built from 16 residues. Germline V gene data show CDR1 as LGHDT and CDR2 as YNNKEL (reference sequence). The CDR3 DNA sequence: TGTGCCAGCAGCCAAGATCGAGGTAGTCGGGCCTACGAGCAGTACTTC. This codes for CASSQDRGSRAYEQYF.

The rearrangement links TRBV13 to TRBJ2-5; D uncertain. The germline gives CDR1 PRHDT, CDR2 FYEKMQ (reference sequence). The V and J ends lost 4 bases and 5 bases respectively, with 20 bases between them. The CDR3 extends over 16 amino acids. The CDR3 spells CASSWLRSAARETQYF. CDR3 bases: TGTGCCAGCAGCTGGCTCAGATCGGCGGCTCGGGAGACCCAGTACTTC.

In DNA, the CDR3 is TGCGCCAGCAGTCAAATCAGGTTCCGGGACACCTATTACTATGGCTACACCTTC. It yields the protein CASSQIRFRDTYYYGYTF. The chain couples TRBV23-1 to TRBJ1-2, with D possibly matching TRBD1 (6 bases). TRBV23-1 carries the ORF label, with uncertain function. The CDR3 totals 18 residues. Trimming took off 2 bases at V and 3 bases at J, with 22 bases between the two ends.

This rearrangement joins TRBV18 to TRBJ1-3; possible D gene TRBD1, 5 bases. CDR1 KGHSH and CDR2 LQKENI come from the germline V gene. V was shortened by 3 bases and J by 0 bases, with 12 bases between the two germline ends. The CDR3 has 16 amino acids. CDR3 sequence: CASSPSGDVSGNTIYF. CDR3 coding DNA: TGTGCCAGCTCACCTTCGGGGGACGTCTCTGGAAACACCATATATTTT. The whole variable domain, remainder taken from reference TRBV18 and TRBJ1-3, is NAGVMQNPRHLVRRRGQEARLRCSPMKGHSHVYWYRQLPEEGLKFMVYLQKENIIDESGMPKERFSAEFPKEGPSILRIQQVVRGDSAAYFCASSPSGDVSGNTIYFGEGSWLTVV.

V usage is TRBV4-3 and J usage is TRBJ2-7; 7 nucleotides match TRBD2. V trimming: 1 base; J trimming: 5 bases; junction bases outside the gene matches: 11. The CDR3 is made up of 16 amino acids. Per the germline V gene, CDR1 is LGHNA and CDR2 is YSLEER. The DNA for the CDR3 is TGCGCCAGCAGCCAAGGAGCTTTGCGGGGGATAGACGAGCAGTACTTC. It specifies CASSQGALRGIDEQYF.

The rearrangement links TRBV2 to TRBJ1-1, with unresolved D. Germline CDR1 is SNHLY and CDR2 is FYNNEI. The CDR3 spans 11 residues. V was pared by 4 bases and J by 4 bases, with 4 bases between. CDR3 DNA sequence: TGTGCCAGCAGTGTCCTCACTGAAGCTTTCTTT. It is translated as CASSVLTEAFF.

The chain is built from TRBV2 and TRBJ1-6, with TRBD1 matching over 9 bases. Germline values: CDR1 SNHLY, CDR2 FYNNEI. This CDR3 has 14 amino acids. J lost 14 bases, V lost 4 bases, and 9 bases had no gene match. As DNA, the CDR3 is TGTGCCAGCAGTGTTGCACAGGGGGCATTCACCCTCCACTTT. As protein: CASSVAQGAFTLHF.